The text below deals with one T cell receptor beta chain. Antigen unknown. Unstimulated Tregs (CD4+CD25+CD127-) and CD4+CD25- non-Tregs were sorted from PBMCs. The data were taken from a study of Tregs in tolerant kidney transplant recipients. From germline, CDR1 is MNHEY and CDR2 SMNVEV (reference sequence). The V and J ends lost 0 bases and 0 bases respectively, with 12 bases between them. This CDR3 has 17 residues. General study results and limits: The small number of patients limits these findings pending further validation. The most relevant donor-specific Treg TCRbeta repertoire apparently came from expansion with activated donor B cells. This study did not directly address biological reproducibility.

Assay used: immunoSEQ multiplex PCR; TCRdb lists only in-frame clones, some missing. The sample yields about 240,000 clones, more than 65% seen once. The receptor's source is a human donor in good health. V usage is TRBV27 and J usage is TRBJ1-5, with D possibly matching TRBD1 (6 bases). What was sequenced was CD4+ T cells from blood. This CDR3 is CASSLSKGGFSNQPQHF. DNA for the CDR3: TGTGCCAGCAGTTTATCGAAGGGGGGCTTTAGCAATCAGCCCCAGCATTTT.